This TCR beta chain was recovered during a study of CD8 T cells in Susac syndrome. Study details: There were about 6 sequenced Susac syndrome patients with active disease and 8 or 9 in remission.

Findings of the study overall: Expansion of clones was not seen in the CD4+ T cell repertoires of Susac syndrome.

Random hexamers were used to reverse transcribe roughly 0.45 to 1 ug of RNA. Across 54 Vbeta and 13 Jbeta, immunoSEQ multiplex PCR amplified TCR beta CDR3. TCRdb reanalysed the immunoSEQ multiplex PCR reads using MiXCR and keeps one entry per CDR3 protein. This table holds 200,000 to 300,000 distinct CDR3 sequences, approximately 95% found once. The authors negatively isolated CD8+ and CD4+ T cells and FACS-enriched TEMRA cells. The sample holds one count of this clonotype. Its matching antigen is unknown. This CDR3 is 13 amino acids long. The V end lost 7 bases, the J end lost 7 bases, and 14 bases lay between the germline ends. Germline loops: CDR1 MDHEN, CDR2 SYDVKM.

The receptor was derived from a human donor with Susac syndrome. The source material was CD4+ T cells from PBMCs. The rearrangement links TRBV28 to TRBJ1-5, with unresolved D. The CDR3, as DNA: TGTGCCAGCAAAACGGGAGTCACACAGCCCCAGCATTTT. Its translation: CASKTGVTQPQHF.